These 10 T cell receptor beta chains were sequenced from one sample in a study of T cell responses to AZD1222 COVID-19 vaccine. Libraries were prepared by immunoSEQ multiplex PCR; TCRdb keeps only in-frame clonotypes and omits some of them. The repertoire table contains 150,000 or so clones. The sequencing input was peripheral blood. The receptors come from an adult in good health.

J is TRBJ2-3 and V is TRBV4-3, with TRBD2 matching 10 bases. The ends lost 3 bases at V and 0 bases at J; junction bases unmatched: 3. Looked up from germline, CDR1 is LGHNA and CDR2 is YSLEER. The CDR3 sequence is 16 residues long. The CDR3 here is CASSHQTSGSTDTQYF. The DNA for the CDR3 is TGCGCCAGCAGCCATCAGACTAGCGGGAGCACAGATACGCAGTATTTT.

The V gene is TRBV6-5, the J gene TRBJ2-7; 7 bases match TRBD1. V was clipped by 6 bases and J by 3 bases; unmatched bases: 5. The CDR3 runs to 13 residues. Germline V lookup: CDR1 MNHEY, CDR2 SVGAGI. The CDR3 sequence is CASSPTGSYEQYF. CDR3 DNA: TGTGCCAGCAGCCCGACAGGGAGCTACGAGCAGTACTTC.

The gene calls are TRBV24-1 and TRBJ1-6; D gene uncertain. With 4 bases removed from V and 11 bases from J, the gap between germline ends came to 5 bases. Germline assignment: CDR1 KGHDR and CDR2 SFDVKD. The CDR3 contains 11 residues. This chain's CDR3 is CATSESPPLHF. The CDR3 DNA follows: TGTGCCACCAGTGAATCTCCACCCCTCCACTTT.

The V gene is TRBV25-1, the J gene TRBJ2-2, with a tentative D call TRBD1 (7 bases). Trimming cost V 1 base and J 6 bases, with 15 bases left between them. Germline CDR1 MGHDK, CDR2 SYGVNS. The CDR3 has 16 residues. DNA of the CDR3: TGTGCCAGCAGTGAATTGGGGGGCAGGGGGGCCGGGGAGCTGTTTTTT. Protein product: CASSELGGRGAGELFF.

This chain links TRBV5-1 with TRBJ1-2; 9 nucleotides line up with TRBD1. The V gene's germline CDR1 is SGHRS and CDR2 YFSETQ. This CDR3 region has 15 residues. With V trimmed by 4 bases and J by 8 bases, 12 bases remained unmatched. CDR3 DNA sequence: TGCGCCAGCAGCGAGGGAGTTTCGGGACAGGGCGGCTACACCTTC. Amino acid sequence: CASSEGVSGQGGYTF.

This chain links TRBV18 with TRBJ2-7; D is ambiguous. The V and J ends lost 0 bases and 0 bases respectively, with 30 bases between them. Germline CDR1 and CDR2: KGHSH and LQKENI. The CDR3 is made up of 22 amino acids. For the CDR3, the DNA is TGTGCCAGCTCACCACCGATTAGCTTTGTCAGGCCCGACCCGTTTAGCTCCTACGAGCAGTACTTC. Its translation is CASSPPISFVRPDPFSSYEQYF. The full variable domain, with the rest looked up from reference TRBV18 and TRBJ2-7, is NAGVMQNPRHLVRRRGQEARLRCSPMKGHSHVYWYRQLPEEGLKFMVYLQKENIIDESGMPKERFSAEFPKEGPSILRIQQVVRGDSAAYFCASSPPISFVRPDPFSSYEQYFGPGTRLTVT.

The chain carries TRBV6-2 or TRBV6-3 and TRBJ2-7, with D unclear. Trimming removed 0 bases at V and 0 bases at J, with 3 bases between. The CDR3 runs to 13 residues. Germline CDR1 is MNHEY and CDR2 is SVGEGT. As DNA, the CDR3 is TGTGCCAGCAGTTACTCGGCCTCCTACGAGCAGTACTTC. Protein sequence: CASSYSASYEQYF.

The DNA for the CDR3 is TGTGCCAGCAGCGTAGGGGTAGCGCCATCAGATACGCAGTATTTT. The encoded protein is CASSVGVAPSDTQYF. This chain connects TRBV9 to TRBJ2-3, with D tentatively TRBD2 (5 bases). Germline CDR1 SGDLS, CDR2 YYNGEE. The length of the CDR3 is 15 residues. Trimming removed 0 bases from V and 4 bases from J, with 12 bases in between.

J is TRBJ2-7 and V is TRBV18, with a possible D match to TRBD1 (6 bases). The CDR3 loop spans 15 amino acids. Germline V gene lookup returns CDR1 KGHSH and CDR2 LQKENI. Trimming stripped 3 bases from V and 4 bases from J, with 16 bases between. The CDR3 nucleotides are TGTGCCAGCTCACCGTTGGGACAAGCGAATTACGAGCAGTACTTC. The encoded protein is CASSPLGQANYEQYF.

The chain carries TRBV28 and TRBJ1-5; 10 nucleotides align to TRBD1. This CDR3 contains 15 residues. Germline CDR1 and CDR2: MDHEN and SYDVKM. Trimming took 6 bases from V and 4 from J; bases not matched to a gene: 6. As DNA, the CDR3 is TGTGCCAGCAGCTCACCGGGACAGGGGAATCAGCCCCAGCATTTT. Amino acid sequence: CASSSPGQGNQPQHF.